Shown below are 5 T cell receptor beta chains from a single sample sequenced in a study of T-cell reconstitution after alpha-beta-depleted transplantation in children. The library targeted TCRbeta and was prepared with unique molecular identifiers. A single record per CDR3 protein comes from TCRdb applying MiXCR to the PCR reads. The sample carries hundreds of thousands of distinct CDR3 sequences, around 14% recorded once. The specimen comprised PBMCs, sampled before TCRalphabeta/CD19-depleted stem cell transplant. These TCRs come from a girl aged 2-9 years with congenital amegakaryocytic thrombocytopenia, due to receive a stem cell transplant.

In its sample, this clonotype was seen a few times. The rearrangement joins TRBV18 to TRBJ2-6; 7 bases map to TRBD1. The V and J ends lost 2 bases and 0 bases, in that order; junction bases with no gene match: 10. The CDR3 extends over 19 amino acids. CDR1 KGHSH and CDR2 LQKENI come from the germline V gene. CDR3 bases: TGTGCCAGCTCACCAAGAATGCAGGGGGTCCCCTCTGGGGCCAACGTCCTGACTTTC. It yields the protein CASSPRMQGVPSGANVLTF.

On this clonotype itself: A much more abundant neighbour one base away suggests this may be a read error. The J gene is TRBJ2-3, the V gene TRBV20-1; 9 nucleotides line up with TRBD2. The germline gives CDR1 DFQATT, CDR2 SNEGSKA (reference sequence). The CDR3 length is 13 residues. Trimming at V came to 8 bases and at J to 7 bases, leaving 10 bases not matched to a gene. DNA of the CDR3: TGCAGTACTTATAGCGGGAGTTGGTATACGCAGTATTTT. Amino acids: CSTYSGSWYTQYF.

This clonotype was found many times. The chain recombines TRBV24-1 with TRBJ2-1, with D tentatively TRBD1 (6 bases). This CDR3 contains 16 residues. V dropped 3 bases and J dropped 5 bases, with 16 bases sitting between them. Germline V gene data show CDR1 as KGHDR and CDR2 as SFDVKD. The DNA for the CDR3 is TGTGCCACCAGTGATCCCCTGAGGGGGAACCACAATGAGCAGTTCTTC. Its protein is CATSDPLRGNHNEQFF.

The V call is TRBV7-8, the J call TRBJ2-5, with 10 bases identical to TRBD2. The V and J ends lost 2 bases and 1 base, in that order; junction bases with no gene match: 16. Germline lookup yields CDR1 SGHVS and CDR2 FQNEAQ. CDR3 length: 20 residues. CDR3 DNA: TGTGCCAGCAGCTTAAGGGGCGGCCTAGCGGGAGAGGGGGGCCAAGAGACCCAGTACTTC. This encodes CASSLRGGLAGEGGQETQYF.

This clonotype has a count of ten or more. The rearrangement links TRBV7-9 to TRBJ2-3; D remains ambiguous. Trimming removed 1 base from V and 3 bases from J, with 11 bases in between. The CDR3 has 15 residues. The germline V gene has CDR1 SEHNR and CDR2 FQNEAQ (reference sequence). Here the CDR3 reads CASSLDAPATDTQYF. The DNA of the CDR3 is TGTGCCAGCAGCTTAGATGCCCCTGCAACAGATACGCAGTATTTT.